The present TCR beta chain was sequenced within a study of regulatory T cells in long-lasting Graves disease. The CDR3 extends over 15 amino acids. The germline V and J ends were trimmed by 7 bases and 2 bases, with 15 bases remaining between them. Study-wide results and caveats: The study found lower TCR diversity in persistent Graves' patients than in newly diagnosed ones. The study found TRBV28, TRBJ1-2 and TRBJ2-5 favored in persistent disease.

This clonotype was counted ten times or more. What it binds is not known. Documented time point: newly diagnosed GD, antithyroid drugs for less than 3 months. Preparation of the TCR library used RNA extracted from PBMCs. Libraries of TCR beta came from iRepertoire HTBI primers plus Arm-PCR of CDR3 regions. Source study methods: In the combined samples, under 80 TRBV and 14 to 15 TRBJ segments were identified. TCRdb independently ran MiXCR on the multiplex PCR reads; one entry per CDR3 protein. In this record, the V and J calls reflect TCRdb's handling and not the investigators' own analysis. The table has about 540,000 distinct CDR3 sequences, roughly 12% seen once. These sequences were also reported in another study, on T cells in Graves' hyperthyroidism and ophthalmopathy. That report adds: TCR CDR3 regions were first amplified by RT-PCR with HTBI primers.

V usage is TRBV12-3 or TRBV12-4 and J usage is TRBJ1-5; D not certain. This TCR came from a man in his thirties or forties with Graves disease. This material consisted of peripheral blood mononuclear cells (PBMCs), taken at new diagnosis, from a patient treated with antithyroid drugs. In DNA, the CDR3 is TGTGCCAGCACTACCCGGAGTGGCGGCAATCAGCCCCAGCATTTT. Its translation is CASTTRSGGNQPQHF.